The source of this TCR beta chain is a study of OX40 agonist ivuxolimab in advanced cancers. About the research overall: Patients received ivuxolimab, an intravenous treatment, every 2 weeks at 0.01 to 10 mg/kg. Of the patients, three showed partial responses, one with hepatocellular carcinoma and two with cutaneous melanoma. Study-wide points: In the expanded peripheral T cells, antigen specificity was never determined.

With regard to this clone: Its specificity is unknown.

The CDR3 consists of 16 residues. After removal of 6 bases from V and 3 bases from J, the junction contained 12 bases not matched to a gene. Germline V gene sequence: CDR1 SGHAT, CDR2 FQNNGV. Method: immunoSEQ multiplex PCR; TCRdb's copy keeps in-frame clones and lacks some. This table holds around 74,000 clones, 65% to 90% found once. This receptor was obtained from an adult with an advanced solid tumor such as melanoma, head and neck, liver or kidney cancer. The sequencing here drew on CD4+ or CD8+ T cells sorted from blood, taken in a trial of the OX40 agonist ivuxolimab. The chain combines TRBV11-2 with TRBJ2-3, with 7 bases that match TRBD1. The CDR3, as DNA: TGTGCCAGCAGGAAGATAGGGGGCTTTGGGACAGATACGCAGTATTTT. Its translation is CASRKIGGFGTDTQYF.